What follows is one T cell receptor (beta chain) and its context. Its antigen is still unknown. The germline gives CDR1 LGHNA, CDR2 YSLEER. V lost 1 base to trimming and J lost 3 bases, with 7 bases between them. The CDR3 contains 13 residues. The method was immunoSEQ multiplex PCR; TCRdb's version includes in-frame clones alone and lacks a portion of them. Among approximately 92,000 clones, about 80% were seen once, and the ten largest hold roughly 5.4%. These data belong to a study of OX40 agonist ivuxolimab in advanced cancers. Notes on the study in general: Normalized T-cell clonal expansion was also low in a subset of nonresponders. Among the least clonally expanded were partial responders at 0.1-3.0 mg/kg.

V gene TRBV4-3 combines with J gene TRBJ2-7, with a weak D call TRBD1 (6 bases). This sample comprised CD4+ or CD8+ T cells sorted from blood, obtained in a trial of the OX40 agonist ivuxolimab. This TCR came from an adult with an advanced solid tumor such as melanoma, head and neck, liver or kidney cancer. Here the CDR3 DNA reads TGCGCCAGCAGCCAAGGGGACAACTACGAGCAGTACTTC. Amino acid sequence: CASSQGDNYEQYF.